The TCR beta chain described here comes from a study of CD8 T cells in ankylosing spondylitis. This CDR3 region has 18 residues. The trim removed 9 bases at V and 2 bases at J, leaving 18 bases unmatched. Germline loops: CDR1 SGHAT, CDR2 FQNNGV. Making the TCR beta libraries involved quantitative 5'-RACE with molecular barcodes. Via MiXCR, TCRdb re-called the 5' RACE reads, giving one row per CDR3 protein. The repertoire has around 890,000 distinct CDR3 sequences, approximately 10% of them found once; the top ten carry about 0.49%. Study-wide results and limits: Clones linked to disease were reported to show significant enrichment in matched ankylosing spondylitis synovial fluid. In ankylosing spondylitis blood, a motif of several highly homologous TCR beta variants appeared characteristic. Past research had described some motif variants in reactive arthritis synovial fluid and blood. Relatively rare in peripheral blood, disease-linked clones were also CD8+.

Points on this clonotype: The antigen is not known.

The TCR sequence derives from a male donor with ankylosing spondylitis. V gene TRBV11-2 combines with J gene TRBJ2-3; 9 bases are a match to TRBD2. Material for sequencing was blood, either unsorted or a sorted T cell fraction (not recorded which). As DNA, the CDR3 is TGTGCCAGTATCGGAGGCTGGAATCCTAGCGGGAACACAGATACGCAGTATTTT. This sequence encodes CASIGGWNPSGNTDTQYF.